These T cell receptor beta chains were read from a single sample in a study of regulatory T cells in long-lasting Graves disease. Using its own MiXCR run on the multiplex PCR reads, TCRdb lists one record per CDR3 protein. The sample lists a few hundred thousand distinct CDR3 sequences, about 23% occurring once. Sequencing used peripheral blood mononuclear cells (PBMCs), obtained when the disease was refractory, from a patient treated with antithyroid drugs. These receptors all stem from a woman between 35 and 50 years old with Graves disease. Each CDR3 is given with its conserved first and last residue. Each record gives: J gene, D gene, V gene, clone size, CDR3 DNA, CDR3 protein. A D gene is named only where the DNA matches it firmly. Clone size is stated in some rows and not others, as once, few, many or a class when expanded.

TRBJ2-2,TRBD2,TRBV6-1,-,TGTGCCAGCACCTCCCGGACGGGAGGTGACACCGGGGAGCTGTTTTTT,CASTSRTGGDTGELFF
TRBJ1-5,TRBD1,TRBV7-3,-,TGCGCCAGCAGCCAAGATCCCGGACAGGGGTTTCAGCCCCAGCATTTT,CASSQDPGQGFQPQHF
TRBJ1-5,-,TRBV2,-,TGTGTCAGCAGTTATGTCCGGGGCTCGAATCAGCCCCAGCATTTT,CVSSYVRGSNQPQHF
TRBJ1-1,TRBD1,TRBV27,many,TGTGCCAGCAGTTTTCTTGGACAGGGGCGATTGAACACTGAAGCTTTCTTT,CASSFLGQGRLNTEAFF
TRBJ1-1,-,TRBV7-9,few,TGTGCCAGCACCACCGGGAAATTGGGTGGGGCTGAAGCTTTCTTT,CASTTGKLGGAEAFF
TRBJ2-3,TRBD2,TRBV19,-,TGTGCCAGTAGTATCACTAGCGGGAGCCTCACAGATACGCAGTATTTT,CASSITSGSLTDTQYF
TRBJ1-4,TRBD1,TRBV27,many,TGTGCCAGCGCAGGGGGCGCGAGGGAAAAACTGTTTTTT,CASAGGAREKLFF
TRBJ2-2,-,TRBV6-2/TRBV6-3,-,TGTGCCAGCAGTTACCGCCAGAACACCGAGGAGCTGTTTTTT,CASSYRQNTEELFF
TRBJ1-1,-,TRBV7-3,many,TGTGCCAGCAGCCCTGACAGAACTAGGAACACTGAAGCTTTCTTT,CASSPDRTRNTEAFF
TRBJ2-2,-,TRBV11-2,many,TGTGCCAGCAGCTTATCAGGGTTGAACACCGGGGAGCTGTTTTTT,CASSLSGLNTGELFF
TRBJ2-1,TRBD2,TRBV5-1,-,TGCGCCAGCAGCGCGGGACTAGCGGGACTTCTGCTCTTC,CASSAGLAGLLLF
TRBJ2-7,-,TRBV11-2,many,TGTGCCAGCAGCTTAGAGAGACAGTCCTTATACGAGCAGTACTTC,CASSLERQSLYEQYF
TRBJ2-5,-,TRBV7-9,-,TGTGCCAGCAGTCCTCGTCAGGCGGAGATCCAAGAGACCCAGTACTTC,CASSPRQAEIQETQYF
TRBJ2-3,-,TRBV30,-,TGTGCCTGGAGCGTAATCAGCGGTAGCACAGATACGCAGTATTTT,CAWSVISGSTDTQYF
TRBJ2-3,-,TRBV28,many,TGTGCCAGCAGTCGATCAGGAACAGATACGCAGTATTTT,CASSRSGTDTQYF
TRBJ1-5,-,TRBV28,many,TGTGCCAGCAGTTTTGAACCCCATCAGCCCCAGCATTTT,CASSFEPHQPQHF
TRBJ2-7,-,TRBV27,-,TGTGCCAGCAGTTTAGCCACAGACTACGAGCAGTACTTC,CASSLATDYEQYF
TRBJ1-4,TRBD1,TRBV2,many,TGTGCCAGCACGACCGACAGGGGAGAAAAACTGTTTTTT,CASTTDRGEKLFF
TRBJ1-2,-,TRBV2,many,TGTGCCAGCATGGAAAACCGCTATGGCTACACCTTC,CASMENRYGYTF
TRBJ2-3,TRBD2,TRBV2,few,TGTGCCAGCCTTTTCGGGCTAAGCGGGATAACAGATACGCAGTATTTT,CASLFGLSGITDTQYF
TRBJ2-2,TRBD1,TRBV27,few,TGTGCCAGCAGCCCCCAGGGGGCGATCATGGCCGGGGAGCTGTTTTTT,CASSPQGAIMAGELFF
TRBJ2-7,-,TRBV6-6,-,TGTGCCAGCAGTTACTCGGGGAAGGTCGAGCAGTACTTC,CASSYSGKVEQYF
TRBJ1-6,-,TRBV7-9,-,TGTGCCAGCAGCCCGGACGGCTATAATTCACCCCTCCACTTT,CASSPDGYNSPLHF
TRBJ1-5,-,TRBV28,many,TGTGCCAGCAGTTTGGATGGGGGTCAGCCCCAGCATTTT,CASSLDGGQPQHF
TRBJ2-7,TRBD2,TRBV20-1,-,TGCAGTGCTAGAGGGTTAGCGGGAGGCCCACCCTACGAGCAGTACTTC,CSARGLAGGPPYEQYF
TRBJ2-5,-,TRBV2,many,TGTGCCAGCAAAGAAGAGACCCAGTACTTC,CASKEETQYF
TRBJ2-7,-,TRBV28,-,TGTGCCAGCAGATCCGGGGCCTCAATCGAGCAGTACTTC,CASRSGASIEQYF
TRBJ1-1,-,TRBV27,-,TGTGCCAGCAGTTCGGTAGGGGCGCAAGAAGCTTTCTTT,CASSSVGAQEAFF
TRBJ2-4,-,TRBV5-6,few,TGTGCCAGCACCAAACGGGGGCTAGTTGCCAAAAACATTCAGTACTTC,CASTKRGLVAKNIQYF
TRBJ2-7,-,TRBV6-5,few,TGTGCCAGCAGTTACCCTTACGGTCAGGGAGAATCCTACGAGCAGTACTTC,CASSYPYGQGESYEQYF
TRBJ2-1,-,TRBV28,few,TGTGCCAGCAGTTACTTCGTTTACAATGAGCAGTTCTTC,CASSYFVYNEQFF
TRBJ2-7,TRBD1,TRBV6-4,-,TGTGCCAGCAGTGCCCCGGGACAGGGTCCGGGGGAGCAGTACTTC,CASSAPGQGPGEQYF
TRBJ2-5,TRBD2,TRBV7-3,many,TGTGCCAGCAGCCTACTAGCGGGAGGTTCAGAGACCCAGTACTTC,CASSLLAGGSETQYF
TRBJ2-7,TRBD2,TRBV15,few,TGTGCCACCAGCAGAGATTTTTTTAGCGGGAGCGCGTACGAGCAGTACTTC,CATSRDFFSGSAYEQYF
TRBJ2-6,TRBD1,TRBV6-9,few,TGTGCCAGCAGTTATTTCAGGACAGGGGGCTCTGGGGCCAACGTCCTGACTTTC,CASSYFRTGGSGANVLTF
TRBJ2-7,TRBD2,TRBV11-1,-,TGTGCCAGCAGGGACGGGGGGAAGTACGAGCAGTACTTC,CASRDGGKYEQYF
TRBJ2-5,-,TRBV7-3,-,TGTGCCAGCAGCTTAGTGCGGCAAGAGACCCAGTACTTC,CASSLVRQETQYF
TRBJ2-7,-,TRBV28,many,TGTGCCAGCAGTTTACCGGGGCCCTCCTACGAGCAGTACTTC,CASSLPGPSYEQYF
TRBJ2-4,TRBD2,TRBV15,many,TGTGCCACCAGCAGAGATCTTGCGGGAGATGGGTCCAAAAACATTCAGTACTTC,CATSRDLAGDGSKNIQYF
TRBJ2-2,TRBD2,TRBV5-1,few,TGCGCCAGCAGCCCAGGACTAGCGGGGGGCCGAGCCGGGGAGCTGTTTTTT,CASSPGLAGGRAGELFF
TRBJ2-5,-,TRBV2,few,TGTGCCAGCAGTTACTTGGAGGGAGCCACAGTTAGGGAGACCCAGTACTTC,CASSYLEGATVRETQYF
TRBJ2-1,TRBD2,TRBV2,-,TGTGCCAGCAGGGGGACTAGCGGGACCAATGAGCAGTTCTTC,CASRGTSGTNEQFF
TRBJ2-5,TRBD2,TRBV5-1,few,TGCGCCAGCAGCTCCCGGAGGCTAGCGGGAGGTAGAGAGACCCAGTACTTC,CASSSRRLAGGRETQYF
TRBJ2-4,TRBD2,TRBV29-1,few,TGCAGCGTTGAAGTATACACGGGACTAAAAAACATTCAGTACTTC,CSVEVYTGLKNIQYF
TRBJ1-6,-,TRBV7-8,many,TGTGCCAGCAGCTTCGAGGAGGGTTATTCACCCCTCCACTTT,CASSFEEGYSPLHF
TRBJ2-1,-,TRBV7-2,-,TGTGCCAGCAGCTTATGGGGCGGGATCTCCTACAATGAGCAGTTCTTC,CASSLWGGISYNEQFF
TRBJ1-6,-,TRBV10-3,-,TGTGCCACCGCCCTTGGGGATTCACCCCTCCACTTT,CATALGDSPLHF
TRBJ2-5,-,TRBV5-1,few,TGCGCCAGCAGCTGGGGTGCGACGGGGATCGCGGAGACCCAGTACTTC,CASSWGATGIAETQYF
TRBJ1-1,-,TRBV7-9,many,TGTGCCAGCAGCCTGGCCGGCCCTAGATCTGGAGCTTTCTTT,CASSLAGPRSGAFF
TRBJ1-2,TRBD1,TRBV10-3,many,TGTGCCATCAGTGAAGGGACAGAGAGGAACTATGGCTACACCTTC,CAISEGTERNYGYTF
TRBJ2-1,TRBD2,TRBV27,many,TGTGCCAGCAAAGCATCCGGGACTAGCGGGAGGAGTGAGCAGTTCTTC,CASKASGTSGRSEQFF
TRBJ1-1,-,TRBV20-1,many,TGCAGTGCCCAAGATATGTCTGAAGCTTTCTTT,CSAQDMSEAFF
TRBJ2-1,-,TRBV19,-,TGTGCCAGTAGTATGTGGCTAGCGTCCGACAATGAGCAGTTCTTC,CASSMWLASDNEQFF
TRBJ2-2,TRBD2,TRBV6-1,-,TGTGCCAGCAGTGAAGTGCCTAGCGGGAGTTTTGACAATGCTGCGACCGGGGAGCTGTTTTTT,CASSEVPSGSFDNAATGELFF
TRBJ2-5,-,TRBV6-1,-,TGTGCCAGCAGCGCCCCTAGTACCCTTCAAGAGACCCAGTACTTC,CASSAPSTLQETQYF
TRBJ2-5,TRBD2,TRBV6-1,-,TGTGCCAGCAGAGCCGGGACTAGAGAGACCCAGTACTTC,CASRAGTRETQYF
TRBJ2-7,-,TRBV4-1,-,TGCGCCAGCAGCCTCCAGTGGGGCTACGAGCAGTACTTC,CASSLQWGYEQYF